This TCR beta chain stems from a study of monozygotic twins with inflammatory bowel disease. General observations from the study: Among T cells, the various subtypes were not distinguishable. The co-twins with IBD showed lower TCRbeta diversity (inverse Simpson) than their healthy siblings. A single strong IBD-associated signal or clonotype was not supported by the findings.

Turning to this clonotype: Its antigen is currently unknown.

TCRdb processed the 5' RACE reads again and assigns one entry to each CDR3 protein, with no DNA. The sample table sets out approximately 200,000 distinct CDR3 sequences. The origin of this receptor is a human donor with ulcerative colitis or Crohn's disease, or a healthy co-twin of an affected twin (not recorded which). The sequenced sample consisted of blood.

This CDR3 is CSASPSVTSGETQYF. The chain couples TRBV20-1 to TRBJ2-5; TCRdb calls TRBD2, which cannot be checked without DNA. Germline assignment: CDR1 DFQATT and CDR2 SNEGSKA (reference sequence). The CDR3 has 15 amino acids.